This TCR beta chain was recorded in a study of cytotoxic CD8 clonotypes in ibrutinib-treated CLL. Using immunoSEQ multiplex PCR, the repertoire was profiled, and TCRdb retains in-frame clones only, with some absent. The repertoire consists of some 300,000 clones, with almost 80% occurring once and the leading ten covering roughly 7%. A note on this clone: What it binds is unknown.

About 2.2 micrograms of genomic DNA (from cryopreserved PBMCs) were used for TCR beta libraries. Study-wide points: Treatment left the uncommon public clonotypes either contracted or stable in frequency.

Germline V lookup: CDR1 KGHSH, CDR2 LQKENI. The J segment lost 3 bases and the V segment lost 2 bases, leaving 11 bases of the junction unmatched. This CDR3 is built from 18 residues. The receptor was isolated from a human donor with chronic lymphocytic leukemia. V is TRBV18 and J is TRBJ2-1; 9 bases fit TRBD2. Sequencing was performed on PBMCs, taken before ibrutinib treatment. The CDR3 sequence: CASSPFQSSGILYNEQFF. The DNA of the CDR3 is TGTGCCAGCTCACCATTTCAGTCTAGCGGGATTCTCTACAATGAGCAGTTCTTC. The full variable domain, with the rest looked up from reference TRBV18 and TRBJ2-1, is NAGVMQNPRHLVRRRGQEARLRCSPMKGHSHVYWYRQLPEEGLKFMVYLQKENIIDESGMPKERFSAEFPKEGPSILRIQQVVRGDSAAYFCASSPFQSSGILYNEQFFGPGTRLTVL.